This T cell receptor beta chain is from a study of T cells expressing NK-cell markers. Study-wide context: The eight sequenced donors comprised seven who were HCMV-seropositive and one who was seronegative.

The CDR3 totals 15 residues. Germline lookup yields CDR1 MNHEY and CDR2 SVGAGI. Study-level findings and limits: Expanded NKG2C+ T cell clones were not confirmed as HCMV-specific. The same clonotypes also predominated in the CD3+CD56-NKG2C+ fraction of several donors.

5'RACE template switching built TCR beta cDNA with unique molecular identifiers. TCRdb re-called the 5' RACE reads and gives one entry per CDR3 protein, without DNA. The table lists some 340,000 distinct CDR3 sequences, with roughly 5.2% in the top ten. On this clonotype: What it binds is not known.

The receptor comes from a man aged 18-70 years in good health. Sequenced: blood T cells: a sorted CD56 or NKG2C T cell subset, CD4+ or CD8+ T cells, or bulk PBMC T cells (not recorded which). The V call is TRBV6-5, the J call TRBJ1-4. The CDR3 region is CASSPSSRQNEKLFF.